This T cell receptor (beta chain) was sequenced during a study of OX40 agonist ivuxolimab in advanced cancers. The study's findings and limits: Dosing at 0.1 to 3.0 mg/kg was accompanied by clonal expansion of CD4+ and CD8+ blood T cells by week 6.

Profiled with immunoSEQ multiplex PCR; TCRdb holds only in-frame clones, not every one. The sample carries under 85,000 clones, about 88% recorded once. The sample holds one count of this clone. Its antigen is currently unknown. At baseline, cycle 4 day 1, and cycle 7 day 1, blood was sampled. Germline V CDR1 and CDR2: LNHDA, SQIVND (reference sequence). The CDR3 length is 17 residues. Trimming removed 5 bases from V and 4 bases from J; junction bases left unmatched: 8. The receptor was derived from an adult with an advanced solid tumor such as melanoma, head and neck, liver or kidney cancer. The gene calls are TRBV19 and TRBJ2-2; 12 bases fit TRBD2. This specimen consisted of CD4+ or CD8+ T cells sorted from blood, obtained in a trial of the OX40 agonist ivuxolimab. The CDR3 sequence: CASSPASGRAGTGELFF. DNA for the CDR3: TGTGCCAGTAGTCCCGCTAGCGGGAGGGCGGGCACCGGGGAGCTGTTTTTT.